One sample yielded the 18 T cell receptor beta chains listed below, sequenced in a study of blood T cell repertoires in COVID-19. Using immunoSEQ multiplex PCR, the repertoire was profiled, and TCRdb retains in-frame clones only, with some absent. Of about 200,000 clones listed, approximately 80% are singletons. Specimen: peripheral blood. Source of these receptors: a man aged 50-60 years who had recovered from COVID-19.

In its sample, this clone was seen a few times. The CDR3 region is CASSQDGGLGIPGELFF. The CDR3 DNA follows: TGCGCCAGCAGCCAAGACGGGGGTCTAGGGATCCCCGGGGAGCTGTTTTTT. The chain couples TRBV4-1 to TRBJ2-2; D may be TRBD2 (6 bases). The CDR3 loop spans 17 amino acids. V was trimmed by 0 bases and J by 6 bases, leaving 17 bases between them. CDR1 and CDR2 (germline): MGHRA, YSYEKL.

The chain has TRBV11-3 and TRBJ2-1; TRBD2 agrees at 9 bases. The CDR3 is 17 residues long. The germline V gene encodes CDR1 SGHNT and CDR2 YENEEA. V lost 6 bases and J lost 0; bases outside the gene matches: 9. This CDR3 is CASSSGGREGSYNEQFF. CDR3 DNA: TGTGCCAGCAGTTCAGGCGGGCGGGAGGGCTCCTACAATGAGCAGTTCTTC.

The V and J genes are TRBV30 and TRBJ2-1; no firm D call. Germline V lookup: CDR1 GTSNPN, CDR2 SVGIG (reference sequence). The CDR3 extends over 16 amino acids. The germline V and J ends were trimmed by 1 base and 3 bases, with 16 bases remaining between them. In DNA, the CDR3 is TGTGCCTGGAGTGGTGGCTCGCCTCACGTCTACAATGAGCAGTTCTTC. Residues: CAWSGGSPHVYNEQFF.

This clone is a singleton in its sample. The CDR3 DNA sequence: TGTGCCAGCAGCCAAGCTATCCCCATTACCTACGAGCAGTACTTC. Translated, it gives CASSQAIPITYEQYF. The genes are TRBV3-1 (or the pseudogene TRBV3-2) and TRBJ2-7; D remains unclear. The V end was cut by 1 base, the J end by 2 bases, with 12 bases between. In germline, CDR1 is LGHDT, CDR2 YNNKEL (reference sequence). This CDR3 comprises 15 residues.

The CDR3 loop is CASSVSSGISDTQYF. CDR3 DNA sequence: TGCGCCAGCAGCGTATCTAGCGGGATTTCAGATACGCAGTATTTT. This chain connects TRBV5-1 to TRBJ2-3; 9 positions agree with TRBD2. V dropped 4 bases and J dropped 4; count of bases not matched to a gene: 7. This CDR3 has 15 amino acids. Germline lookup yields CDR1 SGHRS and CDR2 YFSETQ.

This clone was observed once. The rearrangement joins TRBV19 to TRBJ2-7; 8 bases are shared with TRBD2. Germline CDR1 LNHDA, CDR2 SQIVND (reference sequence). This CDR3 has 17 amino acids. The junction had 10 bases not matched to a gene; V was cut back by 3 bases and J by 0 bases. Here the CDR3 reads CASSIALAGGGSYEQYF. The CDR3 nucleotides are TGTGCCAGTAGTATCGCCCTTGCGGGAGGAGGCTCCTACGAGCAGTACTTC. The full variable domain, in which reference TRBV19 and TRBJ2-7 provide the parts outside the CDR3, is DGGITQSPKYLFRKEGQNVTLSCEQNLNHDAMYWYRQDPGQGLRLIYYSQIVNDFQKGDIAEGYSVSREKKESFPLTVTSAQKNPTAFYLCASSIALAGGGSYEQYFGPGTRLTVT.

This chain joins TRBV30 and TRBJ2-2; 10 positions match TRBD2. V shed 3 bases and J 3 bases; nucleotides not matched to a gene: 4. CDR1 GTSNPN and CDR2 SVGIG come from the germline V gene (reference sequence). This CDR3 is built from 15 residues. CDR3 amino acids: CAWRGLAGDTGELFF. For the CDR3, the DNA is TGTGCCTGGAGGGGGCTAGCGGGGGACACCGGGGAGCTGTTTTTT.

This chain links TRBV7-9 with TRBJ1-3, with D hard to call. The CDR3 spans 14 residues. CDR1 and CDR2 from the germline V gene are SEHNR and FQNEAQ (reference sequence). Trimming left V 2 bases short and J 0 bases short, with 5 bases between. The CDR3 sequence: CASSLMSSGNTIYF. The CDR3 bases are TGTGCCAGCAGCTTAATGAGCTCTGGAAACACCATATATTTT.

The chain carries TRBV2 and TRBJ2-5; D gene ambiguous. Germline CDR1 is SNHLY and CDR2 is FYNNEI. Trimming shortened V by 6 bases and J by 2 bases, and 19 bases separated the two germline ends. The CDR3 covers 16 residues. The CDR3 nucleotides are TGTGCCAGCAGAGCTCCAGGCTACGCTGCTCAAGAGACCCAGTACTTC. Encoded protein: CASRAPGYAAQETQYF.

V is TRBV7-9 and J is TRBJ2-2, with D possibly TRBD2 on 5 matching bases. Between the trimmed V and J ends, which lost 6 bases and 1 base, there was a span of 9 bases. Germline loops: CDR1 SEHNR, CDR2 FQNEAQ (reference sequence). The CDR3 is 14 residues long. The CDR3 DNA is TGTGCCAGCAGGGTGGGAGTGAACACCGGGGAGCTGTTTTTT. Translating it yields CASRVGVNTGELFF.

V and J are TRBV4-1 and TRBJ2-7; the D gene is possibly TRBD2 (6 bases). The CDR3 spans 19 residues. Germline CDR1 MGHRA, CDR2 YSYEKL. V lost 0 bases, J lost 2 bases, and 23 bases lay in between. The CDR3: CASSQELARSGGTTYEQYF. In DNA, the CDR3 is TGCGCCAGCAGCCAAGAATTGGCGCGTTCCGGGGGTACCACCTACGAGCAGTACTTC.

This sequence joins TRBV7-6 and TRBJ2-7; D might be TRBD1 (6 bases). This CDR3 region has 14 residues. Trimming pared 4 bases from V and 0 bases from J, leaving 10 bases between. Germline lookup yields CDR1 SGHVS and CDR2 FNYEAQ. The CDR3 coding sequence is TGTGCCAGCAGCTGGACGGACAGCTCCTACGAGCAGTACTTC. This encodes CASSWTDSSYEQYF.

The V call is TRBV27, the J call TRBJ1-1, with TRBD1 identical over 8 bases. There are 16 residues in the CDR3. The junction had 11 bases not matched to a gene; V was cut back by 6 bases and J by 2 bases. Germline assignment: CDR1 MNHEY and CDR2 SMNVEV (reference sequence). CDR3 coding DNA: TGTGCCAGCAGCACCACTAAACAGGGGGGTAACACTGAAGCTTTCTTT. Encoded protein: CASSTTKQGGNTEAFF.

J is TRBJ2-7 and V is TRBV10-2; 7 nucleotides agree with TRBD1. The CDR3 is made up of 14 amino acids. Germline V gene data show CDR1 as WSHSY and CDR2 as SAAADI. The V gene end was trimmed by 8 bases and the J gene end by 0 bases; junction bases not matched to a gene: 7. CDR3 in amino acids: CASRRQGDSYEQYF. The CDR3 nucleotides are TGCGCCAGCCGGCGGCAGGGGGACTCCTACGAGCAGTACTTC.

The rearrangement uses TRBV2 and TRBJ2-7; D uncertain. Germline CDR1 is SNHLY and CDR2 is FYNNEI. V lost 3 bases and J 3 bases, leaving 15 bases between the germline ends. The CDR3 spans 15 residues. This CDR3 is CASSEVALIFYEQYF. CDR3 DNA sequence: TGTGCCAGCAGTGAGGTAGCCTTGATTTTCTACGAGCAGTACTTC. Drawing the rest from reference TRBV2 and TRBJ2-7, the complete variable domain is EPEVTQTPSHQVTQMGQEVILRCVPISNHLYFYWYRQILGQKVEFLVSFYNNEISEKSEIFDDQFSVERPDGSNFTLKIRSTKLEDSAMYFCASSEVALIFYEQYFGPGTRLTVT.

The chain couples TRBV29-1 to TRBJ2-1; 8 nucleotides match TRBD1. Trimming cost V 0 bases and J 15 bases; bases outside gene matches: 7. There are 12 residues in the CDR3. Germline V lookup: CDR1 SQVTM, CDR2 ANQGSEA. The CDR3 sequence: CSVEDSGQGPFF. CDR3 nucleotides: TGCAGCGTTGAAGATAGCGGACAGGGCCCGTTCTTC.

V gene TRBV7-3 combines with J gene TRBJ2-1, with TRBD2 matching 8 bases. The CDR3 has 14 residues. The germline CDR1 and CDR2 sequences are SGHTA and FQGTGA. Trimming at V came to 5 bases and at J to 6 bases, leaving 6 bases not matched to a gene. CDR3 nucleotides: TGTGCCAGCAGCCAGGGACTAGTAGGCAATGAGCAGTTCTTC. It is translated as CASSQGLVGNEQFF.

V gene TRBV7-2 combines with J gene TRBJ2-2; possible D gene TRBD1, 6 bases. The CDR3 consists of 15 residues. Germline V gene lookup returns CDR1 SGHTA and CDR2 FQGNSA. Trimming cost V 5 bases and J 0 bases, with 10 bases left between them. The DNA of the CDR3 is TGTGCCAGCAGCCCCCAGGGGTCGAACACCGGGGAGCTGTTTTTT. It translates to CASSPQGSNTGELFF.